Shown below are 3 T cell receptor beta chains from a single sample sequenced in a study of T cell changes during pregnancy in multiple sclerosis. The table came from immunoSEQ multiplex PCR; TCRdb's copy has only in-frame clones and leaves some out. Here the sample spans 50,000 or so clones, just over 90% being singletons. The material sequenced was CD4+ T cells from peripheral blood mononuclear cells, taken before pregnancy. Receptors originate from a female donor with multiple sclerosis, enrolled in a pregnancy study.

The chain couples TRBV2 to TRBJ2-5; TRBD2 matches at 8 bases. CDR3 length equals 18 residues. V dropped 5 bases and J dropped 1; count of bases not matched to a gene: 15. Germline CDR1 reads SNHLY; CDR2 reads FYNNEI. Here the CDR3 DNA reads TGTGCCAGCAGTCGTAATCCGGGACTAGTGGAAACCCAAGAGACCCAGTACTTC. Protein: CASSRNPGLVETQETQYF.

The chain has TRBV11-1 and TRBJ2-7; D is undetermined. Germline V gene data show CDR1 as SGHAT and CDR2 as FQDESV (reference sequence). The CDR3 is made up of 13 amino acids. The V end was cut by 2 bases, the J end by 0 bases, with 5 bases between. CDR3 nucleotide sequence: TGTGCCAGCAGCTTACTTATCTCCTACGAGCAGTACTTC. Residues: CASSLLISYEQYF. Full variable domain (missing parts from reference TRBV11-1 and TRBJ2-7): EAEVAQSPRYKITEKSQAVAFWCDPISGHATLYWYRQILGQGPELLVQFQDESVVDDSQLPKDRFSAERLKGVDSTLKIQPAELGDSAMYLCASSLLISYEQYFGPGTRLTVT.

The chain uses TRBV7-9 and TRBJ1-1; D might be TRBD1 (6 bases). Germline assignment: CDR1 SEHNR and CDR2 FQNEAQ (reference sequence). The CDR3 is 14 amino acids. Trimming shortened V by 6 bases and J by 11 bases, and 22 bases separated the two germline ends. The DNA of the CDR3 is TGTGCCAGCAGTCTAGAGACAGGCGCCGGTGGGGCTTTCTTT. Protein: CASSLETGAGGAFF.